This TCR beta chain was recorded in a study of T cell repertoires in cytomegalovirus infection. Study summary: CMV epitopes used comprised recently identified HLA-C-restricted ones and well-studied HLA-B-restricted ones. Based on public TCR beta signatures, there were indications of CMV infection and of a matching HLA type. General study points: Ex vivo responses were dominated by HLA-C-restricted CMV-specific TCR beta clonotypes. Of the TCR beta families, the public ones yielded a cumulative frequency that identified carriers of CMV plus the relevant HLA.

Germline V gene data show CDR1 as LGHNA and CDR2 as YNFKEQ. The CDR3 extends over 13 amino acids. Trimming stripped 1 base from V and 8 bases from J, with 11 bases between. Using its own MiXCR run on the reads, TCRdb lists one record per CDR3 protein. The data hold some 500,000 distinct CDR3 sequences, with approximately 40% observed a single time. This clonotype was seen a few times. Its antigen is unknown. The chain joins TRBV4-2 to TRBJ1-1; possible D gene TRBD1, 5 bases. The sequence was obtained from a human donor in good health (CMV status not recorded). Some clones in this sample may be carry-over from other donors' samples. The source was cultured PBMCs, collected from culture after CMV antigen stimulation. In nucleotides, the CDR3 is TGTGCCAGCAGCCAAGGGGGGAGAAACGAAGCTTTCTTT. This codes for CASSQGGRNEAFF.